This is a list of T cell receptor beta chains from one sample in a study of blood T cells in healthy people across ages. TCRdb fed the 5' RACE reads into MiXCR, producing one record per CDR3 protein. The repertoire holds fewer than 900,000 distinct CDR3 sequences, approximately 39% seen once, with 20% to 25% in the top ten. Specimen: blood. The source of these receptors is a woman aged 55-75 years in good health. Each CDR3 is given with its conserved first and last residue. A D gene is named only where the DNA matches it firmly. The size of a clone is reported for some rows only, either as once, few or many, or as a class for expanded clones.

D,V,J,size,DNA,CDR3
NA,TRBV20-1,TRBJ2-3,NA,TGCAGTGCTTGGGAGCGGAGCGCAGATACGCAGTATTTT,CSAWERSADTQYF
NA,TRBV4-3,TRBJ2-1,NA,TGCGCCAGCAGCCAAGACACCCTAGTCAGCTCCTACAATGAGCAGTTCTTC,CASSQDTLVSSYNEQFF
NA,TRBV3-1,TRBJ2-1,NA,TGTGCCAGCAGCCCGTACTACAATGAGCAGTTCTTC,CASSPYYNEQFF
NA,TRBV28,TRBJ1-5,few,TGTGCCAGCAGTTCAACAGATCAGCCCCAGCATTTT,CASSSTDQPQHF
NA,TRBV6-2/TRBV6-3,TRBJ2-1,few,TGTGCCAGCAGCCTCGCGACGCTTAATGAGCAGTTCTTC,CASSLATLNEQFF
NA,TRBV7-9,TRBJ2-7,many,TGTGCCAGCAGCCCCCAGGGTAACTCCTACGAGCAGTACTTC,CASSPQGNSYEQYF
TRBD1,TRBV4-1,TRBJ2-7,few,TGCGCCAGCAGCCAAGGCCCGGACAGGGCTCAGTACGAGCAGTACTTC,CASSQGPDRAQYEQYF
TRBD1,TRBV6-6,TRBJ1-1,few,TGTGCCAGCAGTTACGTTACAGGGGGCTTAGGGGCTTTCTTT,CASSYVTGGLGAFF
NA,TRBV24-1,TRBJ2-1,NA,TGTGCCACCAGTGATGGAGGGCTTTCCGAGCAGTTCTTC,CATSDGGLSEQFF
TRBD1,TRBV30,TRBJ1-5,NA,TGTGCCTGGAGTGCTGGACAGGGCCGATGGCAGCCCCAGCATTTT,CAWSAGQGRWQPQHF
NA,TRBV9,TRBJ2-7,NA,TGTGCCAGCAGCGGAGCGATCAGTTCGCCCTACGAGCAGTACTTC,CASSGAISSPYEQYF
TRBD2,TRBV29-1,TRBJ2-3,few,TGCAGCGTGGGATTCGGGGGGGCAGGTGGCACAGATACGCAGTATTTT,CSVGFGGAGGTDTQYF
NA,TRBV6-5,TRBJ1-2,NA,TGTGCCAGCAGTTACTTGGACAGCTATGGCTACACCTTC,CASSYLDSYGYTF
NA,TRBV5-5,TRBJ2-3,once,TGTGCCGGCAGCTCGCAGGACAGAACAGATACGCAGTATTTT,CAGSSQDRTDTQYF
NA,TRBV20-1,TRBJ1-1,NA,TGCAGTGCTAGAGAGGGTACCACTGAAGCTTTCTTT,CSAREGTTEAFF
NA,TRBV20-1,TRBJ2-2,NA,TGCAGTGCCCCGATACATGTCACCGGGGAGCTGTTTTTT,CSAPIHVTGELFF
TRBD2,TRBV7-2,TRBJ2-5,NA,TGTGCCAGCAGCTGGTATGGGGTTCTAGCGGGATTTGAGCAGTACTTC,CASSWYGVLAGFEQYF
TRBD1,TRBV6-2/TRBV6-3,TRBJ1-5,NA,TGTGCCAGCAGTTATCCGACAGGGTTCAATCAGCCCCAGCATTTT,CASSYPTGFNQPQHF
NA,TRBV25-1,TRBJ1-6,NA,TGTGCCAGCAGTGAATTTGGGGCCCCGACCCTCCACTTT,CASSEFGAPTLHF
TRBD2,TRBV20-1,TRBJ2-3,NA,TGCAGTGCTAGAGCCCTAGCGGGGGGCCTAGCGCAGTATTTT,CSARALAGGLAQYF